The 17 T cell receptor beta chains given below trace back to one sample, sequenced in a study of beta chain features in type 1 diabetes. Reverse transcribing all isolated RNA meant expressed TCRB transcripts were sequenced. TCRdb's copy holds only in-frame clones and misses some; the assay was immunoSEQ multiplex PCR. The data show a few hundred thousand clones, around 12% seen once. Whole-study findings and limits: For Type 1 diabetes patients, all four CD4+ subsets carried TCRB CDR3s that were moderately but significantly shorter.

For these receptors, no antigen is known. The sample taken for sequencing was naive CD4+ T cells from blood. The origin of the receptors is a young woman with type 1 diabetes.

This clone was seen only a few times. This chain links TRBV30 with TRBJ1-5; 10 positions agree with TRBD1. The CDR3 is 15 residues long. Looked up from germline, CDR1 is GTSNPN and CDR2 is SVGIG (reference sequence). The V segment lost 1 base and the J segment 5 bases; nucleotides outside the gene matches: 5. The CDR3 coding sequence is TGTGCCTGGAGTGGGACAGGGGGGCTGTATCAGCCCCAGCATTTT. Its translation is CAWSGTGGLYQPQHF.

In this sample, this clone turned up once. This chain uses TRBV6-5 with TRBJ1-1, with D tentatively TRBD1 (6 bases). CDR1 is MNHEY, CDR2 SVGAGI, per germline. The length of the CDR3 is 15 residues. Trimming took off 6 bases at V and 0 bases at J, with 14 bases between the two ends. CDR3 bases: TGTGCCAGCAGCAAGGACAGCCACATGAACACTGAAGCTTTCTTT. Translating gives CASSKDSHMNTEAFF.

The table lists this clone with a few counts. J is TRBJ1-1 and V is TRBV29-1; D unclear. This CDR3 has 12 residues. V dropped 7 bases and J dropped 1 base, with 10 bases sitting between them. The germline CDR1 and CDR2 sequences are SQVTM and ANQGSEA. The DNA of the CDR3 is TGCAGCGCCCGAGAGGGGAACACTGAAGCTTTCTTT. This translates into CSAREGNTEAFF. The full variable domain, with the rest looked up from reference TRBV29-1 and TRBJ1-1, is SAVISQKPSRDICQRGTSLTIQCQVDSQVTMMFWYRQQPGQSLTLIATANQGSEATYESGFVIDKFPISRPNLTFSTLTVSNMSPEDSSIYLCSAREGNTEAFFGQGTRLTVV.

The V and J genes are TRBV10-3 and TRBJ2-1, with a possible D match to TRBD2 (6 bases). Trimming took off 7 bases at V and 2 bases at J, with 12 bases between the two ends. Germline CDR1 and CDR2: ENHRY and SYGVKD. The CDR3 consists of 14 residues. The DNA for the CDR3 is TGTGCCATCAAGGGGACTGCTACCTACAATGAGCAGTTCTTC. This codes for CAIKGTATYNEQFF.

This clone has only a few counts. Other DNA sequences from this sample encode an identical CDR3 as well. V is TRBV30 and J is TRBJ2-3; TRBD2 matches 9 bases. The CDR3 length is 16 residues. J lost 2 bases, V lost 0 bases, and 6 bases had no gene match. CDR1 and CDR2 (germline): GTSNPN, SVGIG (reference sequence). The CDR3 region has the DNA TGTGCCTGGAGTGTAGGGTTAGCGGGAGCCACAGATACGCAGTATTTT. It specifies CAWSVGLAGATDTQYF.

V gene TRBV5-4 combines with J gene TRBJ2-6; 9 bases are shared with TRBD1. The CDR3 has 17 residues. The ends lost 1 base at V and 0 bases at J; junction bases unmatched: 2. In germline, CDR1 is SGHNT, CDR2 YYREEE (reference sequence). CDR3 bases: TGTGCCAGCAGCTTGAGACAGGGGGTCTCTGGGGCCAACGTCCTGACTTTC. As protein: CASSLRQGVSGANVLTF.

This clone turned up a few times. J is TRBJ1-2 and V is TRBV9; 7 bases align to TRBD1. V was pared by 1 base and J by 5 bases, with 20 bases of the junction left unmatched. Germline CDR1 is SGDLS and CDR2 is YYNGEE. The CDR3 extends over 19 amino acids. CDR3 nucleotides: TGTGCCAGCAGCGTAAGACCATCCTCCTCGACAGGGAGATTGTATGGCTACACCTTC. This gives the protein CASSVRPSSSTGRLYGYTF.

The V gene is TRBV7-2, the J gene TRBJ2-5, with TRBD1 identical over 10 bases. Trimming cost V 5 bases and J 9 bases; bases outside gene matches: 9. The CDR3 runs 14 residues. Germline CDR1 is SGHTA and CDR2 is FQGNSA. DNA for the CDR3: TGTGCCAGCAGCCCAGCCGACAGGGGGCGGGCCCAGTACTTC. Translated: CASSPADRGRAQYF.

The genes are TRBV7-8 and TRBJ2-1, with 8 bases aligning to TRBD2. CDR3 length: 17 residues. The V gene's germline CDR1 is SGHVS and CDR2 FQNEAQ. V was clipped by 2 bases and J by 5 bases; unmatched bases: 11. The CDR3 here is CASSLRVKREPDNEQFF. In DNA, the CDR3 is TGTGCCAGCAGCTTAAGGGTTAAGCGGGAGCCAGACAATGAGCAGTTCTTC.

The sample holds a few counts of this clone. The chain joins TRBV4-1 to TRBJ1-2; weak D call: TRBD1 (6 bases). V was clipped by 4 bases and J by 3 bases, with 15 bases between them. Per the germline V gene, CDR1 is MGHRA and CDR2 is YSYEKL. This CDR3 is 15 amino acids long. In DNA form, the CDR3 reads TGCGCCAGCAGCCTCCCCGGGGGGCGACACTATGGCTACACCTTC. Protein sequence: CASSLPGGRHYGYTF.

The chain couples TRBV30 to TRBJ2-1; 8 bases match TRBD2. Losses at the gene ends were 2 bases for V and 8 bases for J; bases not matched to a gene: 11. The CDR3 sequence is 15 residues long. Germline values: CDR1 GTSNPN, CDR2 SVGIG (reference sequence). CDR3 amino acids: CAWSWGTGGVYEQFF. The CDR3 bases are TGTGCCTGGAGTTGGGGAACGGGAGGGGTCTATGAGCAGTTCTTC.

The chain employs TRBV5-6 and TRBJ2-7; tentatively, D is TRBD2 (6 bases). Trimming took 1 base from V and 0 from J, leaving 17 bases between them. CDR1 SGHDT and CDR2 YYEEEE come from the germline V gene. The CDR3 consists of 17 residues. The CDR3 loop reads CASSLPHRGSNSYEQYF. The CDR3 coding sequence is TGTGCCAGCAGCTTGCCCCACCGGGGGTCCAACTCCTACGAGCAGTACTTC.

The chain is built from TRBV28 and TRBJ2-7; 8 bases align to TRBD1. Germline-derived CDR1 and CDR2 are MDHEN and SYDVKM. The CDR3 runs to 17 residues. The trim removed 5 bases at V and 4 bases at J, leaving 16 bases unmatched. CDR3 loop: CASSPPRWRQGLYEQYF. The CDR3, as DNA: TGTGCCAGCAGTCCCCCCCGGTGGAGACAGGGGTTATACGAGCAGTACTTC.

The V call is TRBV28, the J call TRBJ2-1; TRBD2 might be the D (5 bases). This CDR3 has 13 residues. The germline V gene has CDR1 MDHEN and CDR2 SYDVKM. V gave up 2 bases and J gave up 8 bases, with 10 bases separating them. The CDR3 region has the DNA TGTGCCAGCAGTTTAACTAGTCCATATGAGCAGTTCTTC. Protein: CASSLTSPYEQFF.

The gene calls are TRBV10-2 and TRBJ2-1, with D possibly TRBD1 on 7 matching bases. Deletions cut 4 bases from V and 7 bases from J, with 14 bases between. The CDR3 has 14 amino acids. The germline V gene encodes CDR1 WSHSY and CDR2 SAAADI. The CDR3 is CASSGGRGRNEQFF. DNA for the CDR3: TGCGCCAGCAGTGGGGGCAGGGGGAGGAATGAGCAGTTCTTC.

This chain links TRBV19 with TRBJ2-1; 12 positions match TRBD2. The germline V gene encodes CDR1 LNHDA and CDR2 SQIVND (reference sequence). Trimming cost V 7 bases and J 6 bases; bases outside gene matches: 10. The CDR3 length is 16 residues. The CDR3: CASNQGLAGGFNEQFF. CDR3 bases: TGTGCCAGTAACCAGGGGCTAGCGGGAGGGTTCAATGAGCAGTTCTTC.

The chain employs TRBV18 and TRBJ2-7, with D perhaps matching TRBD1 (6 bases). Germline-derived CDR1 and CDR2 are KGHSH and LQKENI. This CDR3 has 17 residues. Deletions cut 4 bases from V and 4 bases from J, with 23 bases between. CDR3 bases: TGTGCCAGCTCACTGACTCCACCCGACAGGTCCTTTTACGAGCAGTACTTC. This codes for CASSLTPPDRSFYEQYF.